This section outlines one T cell receptor beta chain sequence together with its context. Its antigen is currently not known. No much larger clonotype is one base removed from it; base qualities were not supplied. The time point label corresponds to: blood sample drawn before combined kidney and bone marrow transplant. Unstimulated Tregs (CD4+CD25+CD127-), CD4+ non-Tregs (CD4+CD25-), CD4 and CD8 cells were FACS-sorted from thawed PBMCs. The patients were a handful of recipients of combined kidney and bone marrow transplants from the ITN036ST trial, and samples were available only for these trial subjects. Healthy control blood was processed to PBMCs by Ficoll density gradient and cryopreserved, and patient PBMCs were collected before and after transplant. For TCRbeta CDR3 sequencing, genomic DNA was extracted from sorted cells using the QIAGEN DNeasy Blood and Tissue Kit. High-throughput TCRbeta CDR3 sequencing was carried out commercially through immunoSEQ, with PCR amplification with bias correction and internal controls included. Per the authors' processing: Unique productive TCRbeta sequences were defined by CDR3 nucleotide sequence when primers matched and otherwise by CDR3 amino acid sequence together with Vbeta and Jbeta genes. To correct for sorting error, sequences found in more than one sorted population at a frequency ratio of 2:1 or less were discarded, and the remaining shared sequences were assigned to the population with the higher frequency. Donor-reactive sequences were defined as at least 5-fold expanded in CFSE-low cells versus unstimulated cells, with frequency of at least 0.01% in CFSE-low cells. Repertoire divergence was quantified by Jensen-Shannon divergence calculated from the top 100 TCRbeta sequences ranked by frequency. When a sample had multiple sequencing runs, each run was corrected for sorting error separately and the runs were then pooled. The source is immuneACCESS, and TCRdb retained only in-frame sequences with V and J called. Part of the clones is not carried over; for the studies checked, unresolved V genes explain less than half of this, and the remainder is unexplained. That table supplies the V and J calls and clone size; D and trimming were determined from the DNA. Here the sample has 85,000 to 100,000 clones; 90% to 95% occur a single time. The ten largest account for around 0.45% of the sample.

The data were obtained in a study of Tregs in tolerant kidney transplant recipients (dated 2019 in TCRdb). Background on the whole study: The transplants used related donors along with nonmyeloablative bone marrow transplantation, and in the human trials mixed chimerism was transient. Before combined kidney and bone marrow transplantation, this study identified donor-specific regulatory T cells using TCRbeta sequencing and then followed those same cells after transplant. Findings and caveats that apply to the study as a whole: PCR primers changed over time for some patients, so nucleotide-level comparison across those patients' samples was not possible. Donor-specific Treg expansion was found to exceed global Treg expansion in tolerant patients, suggesting antigen-driven rather than nonspecific expansion. Biological reproducibility was not directly addressed, though technical replication error appeared minimal. Because the study included only a small number of patients, the results must be confirmed in larger populations and under other immunosuppression protocols. Expanding Tregs with activated donor B cells appeared to identify the most biologically relevant and donor-specific TCRbeta repertoire.

From a lookup of the germline V gene, CDR1 and CDR2 are SGHRS and YFSETQ. Its CDR3 holds 14 amino acids, cysteine through phenylalanine. The sequence is cut down to CDR3 DNA, 42 bases in frame from base 1. V and J are truncated by 5 bases and 7 bases respectively, leaving an intervening sequence of 16 bases. The clonotype was recovered from a human donor who received a combined kidney and bone marrow transplant. The specimen was CD4+ T cells from blood, collected before the transplant. The chain was built from TRBV5-1 and TRBJ2-1; a tentative D call is TRBD1 (6 bases match). CDR3 region: CASSLVWGLNEQFF. The DNA sequence follows: TGCGCCAGCAGTCTGGTTTGGGGGCTGAATGAGCAGTTCTTC.